This record concerns one TCR beta chain sequence. Antigen: not known. This entry comes from a study of cytomegalovirus exposure and HLA in healthy donors. Background on the study: Most donors, less than 85% of over 300 genotyped, fell in the Caucasian-associated ancestry cluster. General observations from the study: TRBV6-2, TRBV6-3 and some other V segments were excluded as indistinguishable. Earlier analysis yielded a pattern in which most TCR beta V segments were productive about 87% or about 30% of the time. Later analysis revealed greater clonal expansion in HLA-associated TCR beta chains than in equally common others.

The V and J ends lost 5 bases and 4 bases, in that order; junction bases with no gene match: 11. The CDR3 sequence is 17 residues long. Germline V CDR1 and CDR2: MDHEN, SYDVKM. It was with 60 Vbeta and 13 Jbeta primers that the PCR ran. Assay: immunoSEQ multiplex PCR; the TCRdb copy retains only in-frame clones and omits some. This sample yields approximately 100,000 clones, of which 74% are seen a single time; about 2% belongs to the top ten. Sequencing input: PBMCs. This sequence joins TRBV28 and TRBJ1-2; 12 bases match TRBD1. The TCR originated in a human donor in good health. The CDR3 here is CASSLGTGGARAYGYTF. Written as DNA, the CDR3 is TGTGCCAGCAGTCTAGGGACAGGGGGCGCGAGGGCCTATGGCTACACCTTC.